This T cell receptor beta chain emerged from a study of glioma-infiltrating T cells after dendritic cell vaccination. Findings and caveats of the study: Higher pretreatment TIL content predicted longer progression-free time and survival. Only a small number of patients had complete blood and tumor samples.

In the case of this clone: What it binds is unknown.

CDR1 and CDR2 from the germline V gene are SGHVS and FQNEAQ. The CDR3 sequence is 15 residues long. After removal of 0 bases from V and 6 bases from J, the junction contained 6 bases not matched to a gene. Measured with immunoSEQ multiplex PCR; TCRdb has only the in-frame clones, and not every one. The sample has more than 75,000 clones, over 80% seen once; the top ten hold less than 7%. Time point reported: after dendritic cell vaccination, including at tumor progression/relapse. Only patients with spare fresh-frozen tumor and over two years of follow-up were included. The starting material was blood, obtained after dendritic cell vaccination. The receptor comes from a human donor with glioblastoma. This chain joins TRBV7-8 and TRBJ2-7, with TRBD1 matching over 9 bases. CDR3 DNA: TGTGCCAGCAGCTTAGCCCTGGGACAGGGTGGCGAGCAGTACTTC. This sequence encodes CASSLALGQGGEQYF.